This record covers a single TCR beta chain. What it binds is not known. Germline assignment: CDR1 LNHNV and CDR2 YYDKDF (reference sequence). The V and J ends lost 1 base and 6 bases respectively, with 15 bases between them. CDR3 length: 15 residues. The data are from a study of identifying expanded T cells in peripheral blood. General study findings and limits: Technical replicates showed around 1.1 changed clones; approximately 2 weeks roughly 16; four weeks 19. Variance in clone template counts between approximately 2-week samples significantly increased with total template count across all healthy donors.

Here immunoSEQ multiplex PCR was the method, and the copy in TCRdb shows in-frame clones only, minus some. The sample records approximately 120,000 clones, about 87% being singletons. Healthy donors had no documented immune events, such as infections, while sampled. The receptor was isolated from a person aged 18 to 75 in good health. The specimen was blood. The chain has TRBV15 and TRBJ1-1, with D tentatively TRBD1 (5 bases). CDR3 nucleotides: TGTGCCACCAGCAGAGCCCACAGAGGGGTCGCTGAAGCTTTCTTT. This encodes CATSRAHRGVAEAFF.